The 2 T cell receptor beta chains reported below all come from one sample, sequenced in a study of blood T cell repertoires in COVID-19. The assay was immunoSEQ multiplex PCR, and TCRdb's table has in-frame clones only and misses some. The sample gives some 130,000 clones, roughly 88% of which show up once; about a tenth is in the top ten. Sequenced sample: peripheral blood. The source of these receptors is a man aged 50-59 years with acute or convalescent COVID-19.

The chain links TRBV28 to TRBJ2-3; D might be TRBD2 (6 bases). This CDR3 is 15 amino acids long. CDR1 is MDHEN, CDR2 SYDVKM, per germline. The V end was cut by 4 bases, the J end by 0 bases, with 11 bases between. The CDR3 bases are TGTGCCAGCAGTTCCCAAGCGGGCAGCACAGATACGCAGTATTTT. As protein: CASSSQAGSTDTQYF.

The V gene is TRBV19, the J gene TRBJ1-5; D call uncertain. The CDR3 length is 17 residues. CDR1 and CDR2 from the germline V gene are LNHDA and SQIVND (reference sequence). V was shortened by 0 bases and J by 7 bases, with 19 bases between the two germline ends. CDR3 sequence reads: CASSIERAANLRQPQHF. CDR3 DNA sequence: TGTGCCAGTAGTATAGAGAGGGCAGCTAATTTACGGCAGCCCCAGCATTTT. Based on the CDR3 plus reference TRBV19 and TRBJ1-5, the full variable domain is DGGITQSPKYLFRKEGQNVTLSCEQNLNHDAMYWYRQDPGQGLRLIYYSQIVNDFQKGDIAEGYSVSREKKESFPLTVTSAQKNPTAFYLCASSIERAANLRQPQHFGDGTRLSIL.